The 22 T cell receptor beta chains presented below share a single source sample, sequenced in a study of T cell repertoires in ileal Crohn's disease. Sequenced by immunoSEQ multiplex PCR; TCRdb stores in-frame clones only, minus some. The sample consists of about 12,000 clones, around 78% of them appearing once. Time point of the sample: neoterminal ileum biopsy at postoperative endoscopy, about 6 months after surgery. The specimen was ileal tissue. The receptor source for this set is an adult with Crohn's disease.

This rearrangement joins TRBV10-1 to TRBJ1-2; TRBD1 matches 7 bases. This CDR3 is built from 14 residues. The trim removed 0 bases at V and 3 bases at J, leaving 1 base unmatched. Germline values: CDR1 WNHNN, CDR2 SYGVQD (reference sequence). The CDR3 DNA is TGCGCCAGCAGTGAGTCCGGGACAGACTATGGCTACACCTTC. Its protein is CASSESGTDYGYTF.

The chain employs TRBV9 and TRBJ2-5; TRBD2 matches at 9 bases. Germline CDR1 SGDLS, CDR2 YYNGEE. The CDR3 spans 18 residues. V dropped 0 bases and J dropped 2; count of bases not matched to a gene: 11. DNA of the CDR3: TGTGCCAGCAGCGTAGACCCCATTGGCGGGGGGGTTCAAGAGACCCAGTACTTC. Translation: CASSVDPIGGGVQETQYF.

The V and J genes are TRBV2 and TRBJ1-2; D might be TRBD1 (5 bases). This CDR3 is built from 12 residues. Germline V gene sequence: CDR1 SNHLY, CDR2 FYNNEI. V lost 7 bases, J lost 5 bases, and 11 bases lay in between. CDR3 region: CASTQEGYGYTF. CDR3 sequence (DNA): TGTGCCAGCACACAGGAGGGGTATGGCTACACCTTC. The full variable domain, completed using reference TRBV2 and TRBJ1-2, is EPEVTQTPSHQVTQMGQEVILRCVPISNHLYFYWYRQILGQKVEFLVSFYNNEISEKSEIFDDQFSVERPDGSNFTLKIRSTKLEDSAMYFCASTQEGYGYTFGSGTRLTVV.

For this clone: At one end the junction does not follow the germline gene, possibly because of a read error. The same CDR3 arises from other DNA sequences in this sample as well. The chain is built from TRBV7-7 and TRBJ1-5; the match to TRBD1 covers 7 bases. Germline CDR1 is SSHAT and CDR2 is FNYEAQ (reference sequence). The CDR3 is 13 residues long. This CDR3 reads CASSLDRDQPQHF. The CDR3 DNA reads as TGTGCTAGCAGCTTAGACAGGGACCAACCCCAGCATTTT.

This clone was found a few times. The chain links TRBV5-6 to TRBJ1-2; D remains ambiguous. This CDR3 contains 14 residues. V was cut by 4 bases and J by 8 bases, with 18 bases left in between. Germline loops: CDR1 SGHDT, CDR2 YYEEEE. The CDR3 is CASSGWRIGGGYTF. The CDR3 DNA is TGTGCCAGCAGCGGATGGAGGATCGGCGGAGGCTACACCTTC.

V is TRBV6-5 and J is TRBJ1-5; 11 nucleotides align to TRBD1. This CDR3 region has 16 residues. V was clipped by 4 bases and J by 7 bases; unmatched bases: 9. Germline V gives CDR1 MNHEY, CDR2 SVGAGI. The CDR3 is CASSSRTGGSGQPQHF. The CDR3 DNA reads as TGTGCCAGCAGTTCTCGGACAGGGGGCTCGGGACAGCCCCAGCATTTT.

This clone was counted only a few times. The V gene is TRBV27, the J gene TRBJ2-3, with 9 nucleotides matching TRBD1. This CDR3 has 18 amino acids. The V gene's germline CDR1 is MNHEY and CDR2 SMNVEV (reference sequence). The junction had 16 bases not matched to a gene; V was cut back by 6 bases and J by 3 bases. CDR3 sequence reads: CASRRTGSTGGGTDTQYF. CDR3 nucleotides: TGTGCCAGCAGACGGACGGGATCTACAGGGGGCGGGACAGATACGCAGTATTTT.

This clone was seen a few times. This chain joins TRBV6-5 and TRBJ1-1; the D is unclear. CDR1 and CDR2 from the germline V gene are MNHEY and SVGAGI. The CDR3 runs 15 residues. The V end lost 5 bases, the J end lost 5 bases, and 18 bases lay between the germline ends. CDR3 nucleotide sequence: TGTGCCAGCAGTACTTCCGGGGTGCTGGGGACTGAAGCTTTCTTT. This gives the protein CASSTSGVLGTEAFF.

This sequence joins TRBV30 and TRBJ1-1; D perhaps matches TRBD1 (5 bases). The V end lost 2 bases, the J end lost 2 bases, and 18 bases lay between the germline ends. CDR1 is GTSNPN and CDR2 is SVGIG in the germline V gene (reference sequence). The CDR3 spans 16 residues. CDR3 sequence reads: CAWSPGLGMKNTEAFF. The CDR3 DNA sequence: TGTGCCTGGAGTCCAGGGTTGGGGATGAAAAACACTGAAGCTTTCTTT.

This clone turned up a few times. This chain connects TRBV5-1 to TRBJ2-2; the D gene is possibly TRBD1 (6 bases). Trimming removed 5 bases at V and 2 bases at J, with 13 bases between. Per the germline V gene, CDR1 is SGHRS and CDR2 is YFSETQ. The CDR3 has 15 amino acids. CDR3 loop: CASSSQGSNTGELFF. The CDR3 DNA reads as TGCGCCAGCAGTAGTCAGGGGTCTAACACCGGGGAGCTGTTTTTT.

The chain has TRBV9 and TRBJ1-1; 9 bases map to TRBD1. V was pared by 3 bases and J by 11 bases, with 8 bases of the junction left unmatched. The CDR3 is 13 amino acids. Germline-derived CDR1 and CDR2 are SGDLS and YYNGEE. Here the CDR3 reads CASSATGQGKAFF. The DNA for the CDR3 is TGTGCCAGCAGCGCCACCGGACAGGGGAAGGCTTTCTTT. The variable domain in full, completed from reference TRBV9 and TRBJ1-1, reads DSGVTQTPKHLITATGQRVTLRCSPRSGDLSVYWYQQSLDQGLQFLIQYYNGEERAKGNILERFSAQQFPDLHSELNLSSLELGDSALYFCASSATGQGKAFFGQGTRLTVV.

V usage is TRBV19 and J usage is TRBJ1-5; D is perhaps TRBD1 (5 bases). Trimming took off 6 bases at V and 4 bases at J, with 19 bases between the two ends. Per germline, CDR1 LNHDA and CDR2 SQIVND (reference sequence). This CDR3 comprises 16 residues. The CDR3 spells CASSPILQGGNQPQHF. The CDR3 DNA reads TGTGCCAGTAGCCCCATCTTGCAGGGTGGGAATCAGCCCCAGCATTTT.

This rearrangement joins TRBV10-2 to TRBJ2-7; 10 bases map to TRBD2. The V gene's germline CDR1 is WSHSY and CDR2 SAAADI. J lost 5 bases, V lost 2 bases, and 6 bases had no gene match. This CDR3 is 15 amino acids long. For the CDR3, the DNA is TGCGCCAGCAGTGAGCCGGGACTAGCGAGACACGAGCAGTACTTC. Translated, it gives CASSEPGLARHEQYF.

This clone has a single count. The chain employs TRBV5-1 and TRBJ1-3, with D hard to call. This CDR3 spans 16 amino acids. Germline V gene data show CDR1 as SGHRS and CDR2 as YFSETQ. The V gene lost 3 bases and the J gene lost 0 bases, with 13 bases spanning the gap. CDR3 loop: CASSWLMAGSGNTIYF. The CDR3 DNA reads TGCGCCAGCAGCTGGCTAATGGCAGGCTCTGGAAACACCATATATTTT.

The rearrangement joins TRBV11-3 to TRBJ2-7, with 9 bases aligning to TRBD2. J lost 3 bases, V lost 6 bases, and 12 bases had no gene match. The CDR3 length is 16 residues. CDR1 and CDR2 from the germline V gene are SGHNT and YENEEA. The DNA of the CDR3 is TGTGCCAGCAGATTAAGAAAGCGGGAGGCCCGCTACGAGCAGTACTTC. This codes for CASRLRKREARYEQYF.

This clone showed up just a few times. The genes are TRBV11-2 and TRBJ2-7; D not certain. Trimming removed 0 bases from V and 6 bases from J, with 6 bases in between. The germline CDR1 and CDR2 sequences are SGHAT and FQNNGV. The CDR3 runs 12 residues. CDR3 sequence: CASSLDVLEQYF. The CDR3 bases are TGTGCCAGCAGCTTAGATGTCCTCGAGCAGTACTTC.

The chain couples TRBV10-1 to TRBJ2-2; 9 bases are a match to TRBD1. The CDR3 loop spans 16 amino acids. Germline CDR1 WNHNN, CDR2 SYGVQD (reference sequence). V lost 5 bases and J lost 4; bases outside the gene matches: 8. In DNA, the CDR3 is TGCGCCAGCAGTCAACAGGGGGCAACGGGCACCGGGGAGCTGTTTTTT. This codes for CASSQQGATGTGELFF.

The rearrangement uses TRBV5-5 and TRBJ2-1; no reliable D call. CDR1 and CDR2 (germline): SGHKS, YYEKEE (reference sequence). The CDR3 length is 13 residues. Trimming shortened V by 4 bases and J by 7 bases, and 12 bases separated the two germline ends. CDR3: CASSPSPRNEQFF. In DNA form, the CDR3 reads TGTGCCAGCAGCCCCTCCCCGAGGAATGAGCAGTTCTTC.

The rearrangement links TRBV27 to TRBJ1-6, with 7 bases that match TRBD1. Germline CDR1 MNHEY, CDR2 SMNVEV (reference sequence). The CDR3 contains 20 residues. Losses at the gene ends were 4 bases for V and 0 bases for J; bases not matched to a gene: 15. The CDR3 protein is CASSSHLPGTASSYNSPLHF. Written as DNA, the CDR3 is TGTGCCAGCAGTTCCCACCTCCCCGGGACAGCGAGCTCCTATAATTCACCCCTCCACTTT.

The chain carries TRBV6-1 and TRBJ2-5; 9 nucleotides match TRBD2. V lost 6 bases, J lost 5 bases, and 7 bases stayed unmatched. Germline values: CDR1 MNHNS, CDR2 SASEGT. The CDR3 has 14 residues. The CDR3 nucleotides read TGTGCCAGCAGAGGGGGACTAGCTGACGAGACCCAGTACTTC. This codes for CASRGGLADETQYF.

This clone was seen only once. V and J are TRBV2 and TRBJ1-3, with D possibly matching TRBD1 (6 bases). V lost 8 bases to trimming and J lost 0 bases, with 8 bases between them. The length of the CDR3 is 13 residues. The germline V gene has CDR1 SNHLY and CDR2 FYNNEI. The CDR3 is CASGGISGNTIYF. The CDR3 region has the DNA TGTGCCAGCGGGGGCATCTCTGGAAACACCATATATTTT.

CDR3: CASSRGGLQPQHF. CDR3 nucleotide sequence: TGTGCCAGCAGCCGGGGGGGGCTGCAGCCCCAGCATTTT. The chain employs TRBV6-5 and TRBJ1-5, with D possibly being TRBD1 (6 bases). V gave up 6 bases and J gave up 7 bases, with 13 bases separating them. CDR1 is MNHEY and CDR2 is SVGAGI in the germline V gene. The CDR3 sequence is 13 residues long.